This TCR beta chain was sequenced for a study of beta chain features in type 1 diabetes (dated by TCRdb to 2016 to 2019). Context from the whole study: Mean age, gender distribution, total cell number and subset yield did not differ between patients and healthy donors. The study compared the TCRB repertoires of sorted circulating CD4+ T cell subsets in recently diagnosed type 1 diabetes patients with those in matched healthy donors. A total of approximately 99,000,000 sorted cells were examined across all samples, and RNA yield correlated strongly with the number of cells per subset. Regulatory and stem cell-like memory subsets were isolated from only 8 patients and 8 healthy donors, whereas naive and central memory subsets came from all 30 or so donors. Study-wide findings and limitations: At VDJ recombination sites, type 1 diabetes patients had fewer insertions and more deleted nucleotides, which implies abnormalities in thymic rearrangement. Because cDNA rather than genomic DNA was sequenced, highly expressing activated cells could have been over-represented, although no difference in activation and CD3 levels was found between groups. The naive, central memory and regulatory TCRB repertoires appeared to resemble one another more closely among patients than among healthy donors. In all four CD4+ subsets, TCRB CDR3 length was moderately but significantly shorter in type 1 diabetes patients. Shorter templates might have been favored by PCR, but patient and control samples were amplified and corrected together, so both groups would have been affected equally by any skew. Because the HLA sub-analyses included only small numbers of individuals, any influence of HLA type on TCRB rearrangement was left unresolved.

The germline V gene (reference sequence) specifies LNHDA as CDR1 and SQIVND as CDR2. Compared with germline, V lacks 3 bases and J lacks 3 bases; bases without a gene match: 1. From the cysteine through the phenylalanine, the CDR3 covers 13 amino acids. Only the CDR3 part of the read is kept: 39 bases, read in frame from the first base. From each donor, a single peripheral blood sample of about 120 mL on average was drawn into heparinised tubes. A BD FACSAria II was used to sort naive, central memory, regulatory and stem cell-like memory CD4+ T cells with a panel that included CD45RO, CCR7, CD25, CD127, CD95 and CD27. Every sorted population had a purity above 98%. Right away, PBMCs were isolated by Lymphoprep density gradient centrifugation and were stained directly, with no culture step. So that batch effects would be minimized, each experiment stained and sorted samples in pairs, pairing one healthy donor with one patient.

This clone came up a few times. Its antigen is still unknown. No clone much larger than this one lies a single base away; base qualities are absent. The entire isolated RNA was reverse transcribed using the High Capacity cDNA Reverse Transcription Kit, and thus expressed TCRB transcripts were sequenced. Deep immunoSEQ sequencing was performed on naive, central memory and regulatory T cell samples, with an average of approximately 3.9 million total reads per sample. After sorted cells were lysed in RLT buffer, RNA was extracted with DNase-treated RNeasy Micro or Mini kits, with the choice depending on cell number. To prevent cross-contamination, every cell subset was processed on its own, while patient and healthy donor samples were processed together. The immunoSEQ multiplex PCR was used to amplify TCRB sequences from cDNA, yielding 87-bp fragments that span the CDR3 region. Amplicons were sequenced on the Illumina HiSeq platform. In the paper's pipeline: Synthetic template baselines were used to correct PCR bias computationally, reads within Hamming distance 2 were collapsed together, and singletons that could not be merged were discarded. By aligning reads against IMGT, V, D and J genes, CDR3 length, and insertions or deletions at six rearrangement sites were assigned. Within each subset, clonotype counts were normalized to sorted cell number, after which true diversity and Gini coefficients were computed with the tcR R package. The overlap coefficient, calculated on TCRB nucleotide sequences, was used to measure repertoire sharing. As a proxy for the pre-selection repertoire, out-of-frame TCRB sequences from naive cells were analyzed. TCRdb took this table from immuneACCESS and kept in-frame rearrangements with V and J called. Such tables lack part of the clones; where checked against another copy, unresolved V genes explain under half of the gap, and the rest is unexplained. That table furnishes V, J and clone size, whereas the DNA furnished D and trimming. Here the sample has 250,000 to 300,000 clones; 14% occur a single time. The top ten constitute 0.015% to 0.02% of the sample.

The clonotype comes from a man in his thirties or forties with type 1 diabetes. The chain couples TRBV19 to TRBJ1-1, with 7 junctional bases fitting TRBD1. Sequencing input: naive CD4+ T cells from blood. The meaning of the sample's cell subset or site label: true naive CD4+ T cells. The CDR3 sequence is CASSIGQDTEAFF. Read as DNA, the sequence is TGTGCCAGTAGTATTGGACAGGACACTGAAGCTTTCTTT.